This T cell receptor (beta chain) was identified during a study of T cells in Graves' hyperthyroidism and ophthalmopathy. RNA transcripts gave rise to amplified TCR beta CDR3 regions. First-round RT-PCR with HTBI primers amplified the TCR CDR3 region. From the multiplex PCR reads, TCRdb called clonotypes with MiXCR, one entry per CDR3 protein. This sample yields approximately 320,000 distinct CDR3 sequences, of which roughly 17% are seen a single time; roughly 31% belongs to the top ten. There are a few counts of this clonotype. This CDR3 contains 12 residues. Trimming pared 7 bases from V and 8 bases from J, leaving 9 bases between. Germline CDR1 and CDR2: ENHRY and SYGVKD.

The receptor's source is a young man with Graves' hyperthyroidism. Sequencing was performed on blood. The V gene is TRBV10-3, the J gene TRBJ1-6; a possible D gene is TRBD1 (6 bases). DNA of the CDR3: TGTGCCATCAAGGGGGGAGATTCACCCCTCCACTTT. It specifies CAIKGGDSPLHF.